This T cell receptor beta chain was recorded in a study of blood T cell repertoires in COVID-19. About the study: T cells, B-cell-depleted T cells, or PBMCs supplied cDNA or gDNA.

Measured with immunoSEQ multiplex PCR; TCRdb has only the in-frame clones, and not every one. The sample contains about 230,000 clones, approximately 89% of which appear only once. After removal of 5 bases from V and 6 bases from J, the junction contained 6 bases not matched to a gene. There are 15 residues in the CDR3. Germline V gives CDR1 MNHEY, CDR2 SVGAGI. This clonotype originated in a woman in her thirties or forties with acute COVID-19. Sequencing was carried out using PBMCs or T cells enriched from blood (not recorded which). The chain has TRBV6-5 and TRBJ1-6, with TRBD1 matching 8 bases. The CDR3 reads CASSLVGQGNSPLHF. DNA for the CDR3: TGTGCCAGCAGTCTTGTCGGACAGGGTAATTCACCCCTCCACTTT.